This T cell receptor beta chain was captured by sequencing in a study of Tregs in tolerant kidney transplant recipients. General observations from the study: The small number of patients limits these findings pending further validation. Some patients' samples used different primers over time, so nucleotide sequences weren't comparable. Tregs expanded with activated donor B cells seemed most donor-specific.

As concerns this clone: The antigen remains unidentified.

Sequenced by immunoSEQ multiplex PCR; TCRdb stores in-frame clones only, minus some. Seen here are 90,000 or so clones, approximately 93% observed once, and the top ten hold more than 1.5%. Recipients received nonmyeloablative bone marrow transplants from related graft donors, with transient mixed chimerism. Unstimulated Tregs (CD4+CD25+CD127-) and CD4+CD25- non-Tregs were sorted from PBMCs. Trimming pared 4 bases from V and 5 bases from J, leaving 6 bases between. Germline lookup yields CDR1 KGHSH and CDR2 LQKENI. The CDR3 runs 12 residues. The receptor comes from a human patient who received a combined kidney and bone marrow transplant. The graft donor may be the source of some T cells. The chain has TRBV18 and TRBJ1-5; D is uncertain. The sample consisted of CD4+ T cells from blood (PBMCs), taken 12 months after the transplant. CDR3 in amino acids: CASSLEHQPQHF. In nucleotides, the CDR3 is TGTGCCAGCTCACTAGAACATCAGCCCCAGCATTTT. Variable domain in full (rest from reference TRBV18 and TRBJ1-5): NAGVMQNPRHLVRRRGQEARLRCSPMKGHSHVYWYRQLPEEGLKFMVYLQKENIIDESGMPKERFSAEFPKEGPSILRIQQVVRGDSAAYFCASSLEHQPQHFGDGTRLSIL.